Below, one TCR beta chain is given with its context. Antigen specificity is unknown. This sample was taken from a study of T cell clusters in autoimmune cytopenias. Germline CDR1 reads SEHNR; CDR2 reads FQNEAQ (reference sequence). The CDR3 spans 14 residues. One tube held mixed TRB-A and TRB-B primer pools for touch-down PCR. TCRdb derives one entry per CDR3 protein from the multiplex PCR reads, leaving out DNA. The sample has about 4,900 distinct CDR3 sequences. The study, taken as a whole, reports: Primary autoimmune cytopenia patients appeared to lack physiological T cell clusters present in healthy donors.

Each sample's input was 250 ng genomic DNA, 38,000 or so genome equivalents. This sample also appeared in a second study, on T cell repertoires in aging, cancer and after chemotherapy.

This receptor was identified in a human donor in good health. The sequenced sample was peripheral blood. The rearrangement links TRBV7-9 to TRBJ1-1; the TRBD1 assignment by TCRdb is unverifiable without DNA. The CDR3 protein is CASSGRTGGTEAFF.